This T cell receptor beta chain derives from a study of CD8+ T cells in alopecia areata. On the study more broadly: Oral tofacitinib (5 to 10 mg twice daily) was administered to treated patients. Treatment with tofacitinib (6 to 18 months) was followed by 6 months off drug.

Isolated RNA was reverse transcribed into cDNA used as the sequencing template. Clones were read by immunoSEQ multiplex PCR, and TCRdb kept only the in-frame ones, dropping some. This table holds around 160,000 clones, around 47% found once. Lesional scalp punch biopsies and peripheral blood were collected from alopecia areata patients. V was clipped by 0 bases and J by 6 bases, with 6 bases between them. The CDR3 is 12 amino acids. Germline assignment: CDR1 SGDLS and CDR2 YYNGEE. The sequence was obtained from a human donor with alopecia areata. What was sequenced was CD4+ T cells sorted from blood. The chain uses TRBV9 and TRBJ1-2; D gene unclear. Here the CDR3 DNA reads TGTGCCAGCAGCGTAGCTACCCATGGCTACACCTTC. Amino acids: CASSVATHGYTF.